This entry is about one T cell receptor beta chain. Its antigen is currently unknown. The V gene end was trimmed by 9 bases and the J gene end by 5 bases; junction bases not matched to a gene: 8. CDR3 length equals 14 residues. CDR1 and CDR2 (germline): MDHEN, SYDVKM. The data derive from a study of regulatory T cells in long-lasting Graves disease. Time point noted: persistent/refractory GD, antithyroid drugs over 5 years with positive TRAb. From PBMCs, RNA was extracted and then used to make the TCR library. Patients met American Thyroid Association criteria for Graves' disease. Assembly of TCR beta libraries relied on iRepertoire HTBI primers together with Arm-PCR of CDR3 regions. Per the original methods: In the combined samples, some 59 TRBV and 14 TRBJ segments were identified. Via MiXCR, TCRdb re-called the multiplex PCR reads, giving one row per CDR3 protein. The V and J calls were not made by the authors but by TCRdb's processing. The profile shows 350,000 to 450,000 distinct CDR3 sequences, roughly a fifth of them singletons.

Overall study findings and caveats: Authors noted too few samples as a limitation.

The sample was peripheral blood mononuclear cells (PBMCs), taken when the disease was refractory, from a patient treated with antithyroid drugs. The sequence derives from a female donor with Graves disease. The chain employs TRBV28 and TRBJ2-5; 11 bases match TRBD1. CDR3 bases: TGTGCCAGTACCCGGGACAGGGGGTTGGAGACCCAGTACTTC. Encoded protein: CASTRDRGLETQYF.